This T cell receptor beta chain was sequenced in a study of post-analysis software for immune sequencing data. Study-wide results and caveats: TRBV segments more frequent in patients than in controls numbered about 5 and included TRBV5-6, TRBV5-1 and TRBV20-1. Samples from a shared batch, those prepared together, strongly co-clustered by F measure.

Germline CDR1 and CDR2: MDHEN and SYDVKM. Germline trimming cut 10 bases from V and 0 bases from J; bases unmatched to any gene: 4. This CDR3 contains 14 residues. This clonotype was counted between two and nine times. Its antigen is as yet unknown. Carried by the TCR beta cDNA libraries were unique molecular identifiers. The authors obtained approximately 460,000 cDNA molecules from about 0.94 to 9.7 million T cells. TCRdb called the PCR reads again in MiXCR, with one record for every CDR3 protein. The sample lists over 700,000 distinct CDR3 sequences; 25% to 30% were seen once. The sequencing sample was made of blood. The chain combines TRBV28 with TRBJ2-7; 12 nucleotides match TRBD2. The clonotype comes from a girl aged 5 to 17 with multiple sclerosis. The CDR3 DNA reads TGTGCCACAACGACTAGCGGGAGCTCCTACGAGCAGTACTTC. It yields the protein CATTTSGSSYEQYF.